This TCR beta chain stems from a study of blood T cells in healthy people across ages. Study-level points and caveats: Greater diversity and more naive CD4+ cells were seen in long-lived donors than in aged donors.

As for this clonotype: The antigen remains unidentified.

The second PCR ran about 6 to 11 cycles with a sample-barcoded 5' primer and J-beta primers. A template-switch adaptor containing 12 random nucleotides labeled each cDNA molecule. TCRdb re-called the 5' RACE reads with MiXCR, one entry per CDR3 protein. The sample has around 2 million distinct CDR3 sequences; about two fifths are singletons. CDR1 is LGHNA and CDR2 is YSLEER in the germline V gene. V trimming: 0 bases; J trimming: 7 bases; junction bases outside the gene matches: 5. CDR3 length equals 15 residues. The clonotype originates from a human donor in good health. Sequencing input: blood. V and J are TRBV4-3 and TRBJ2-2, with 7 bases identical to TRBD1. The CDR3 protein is CASSQDDRVNGELFF. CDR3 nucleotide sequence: TGCGCCAGCAGCCAAGATGACAGGGTGAACGGGGAGCTGTTTTTT.